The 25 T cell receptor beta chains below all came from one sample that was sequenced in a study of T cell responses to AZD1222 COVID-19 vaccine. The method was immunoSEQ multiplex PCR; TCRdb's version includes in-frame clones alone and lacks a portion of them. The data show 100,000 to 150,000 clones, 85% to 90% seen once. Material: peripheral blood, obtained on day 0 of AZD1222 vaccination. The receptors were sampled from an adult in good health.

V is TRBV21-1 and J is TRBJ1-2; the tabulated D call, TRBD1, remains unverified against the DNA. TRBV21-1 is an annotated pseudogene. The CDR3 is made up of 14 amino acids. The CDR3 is CASSLTDRNYGYTF. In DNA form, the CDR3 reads TGTGCCAGCAGTTTAACCGACAGAAACTATGGCTACACCTTC.

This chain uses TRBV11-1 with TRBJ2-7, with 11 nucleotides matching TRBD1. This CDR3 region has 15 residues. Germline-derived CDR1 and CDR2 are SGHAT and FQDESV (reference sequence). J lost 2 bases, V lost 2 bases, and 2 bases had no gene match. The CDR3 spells CASSLRGQGAYEQYF. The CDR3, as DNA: TGTGCCAGCAGCTTAAGGGGACAGGGGGCCTACGAGCAGTACTTC.

In DNA, the CDR3 is TGTGCTAGTGCCTTCGGACAGGGGGTGGAGACCCAGTACTTC. Encoded protein: CASAFGQGVETQYF. This rearrangement joins TRBV12-5 to TRBJ2-5; 10 bases fit TRBD1. The V gene end was trimmed by 7 bases and the J gene end by 5 bases; junction bases not matched to a gene: 7. CDR3 size: 14 residues. Germline V gene data show CDR1 as LGHNT and CDR2 as FRNRAP. Filled out from reference TRBV12-5 and TRBJ2-5, the complete variable domain reads DARVTQTPRHKVTEMGQEVTMRCQPILGHNTVFWYRQTMMQGLELLAYFRNRAPLDDSGMPKDRFSAEMPDATLATLKIQPSEPRDSAVYFCASAFGQGVETQYFGPGTRLLVL.

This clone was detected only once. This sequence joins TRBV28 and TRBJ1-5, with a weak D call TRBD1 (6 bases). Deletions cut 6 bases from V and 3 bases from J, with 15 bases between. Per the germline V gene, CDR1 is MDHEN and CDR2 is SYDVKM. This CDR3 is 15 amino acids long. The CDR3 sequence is CASSPRGANNQPQHF. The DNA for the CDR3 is TGTGCCAGCAGCCCCCGGGGGGCCAACAATCAGCCCCAGCATTTT.

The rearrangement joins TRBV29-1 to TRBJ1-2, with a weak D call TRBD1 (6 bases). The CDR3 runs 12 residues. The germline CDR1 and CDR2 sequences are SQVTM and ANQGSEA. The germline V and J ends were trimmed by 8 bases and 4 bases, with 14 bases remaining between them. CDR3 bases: TGCAGCATTGGGGGGGGCTCCTATGGCTACACCTTC. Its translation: CSIGGGSYGYTF.

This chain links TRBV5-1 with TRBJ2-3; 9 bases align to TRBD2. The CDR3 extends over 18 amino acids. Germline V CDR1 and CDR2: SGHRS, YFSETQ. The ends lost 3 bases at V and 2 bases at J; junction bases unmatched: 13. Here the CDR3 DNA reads TGCGCCAGCAGCTCCCTTGGGGGGGCTAGCGGGGTCACAGATACGCAGTATTTT. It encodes CASSSLGGASGVTDTQYF. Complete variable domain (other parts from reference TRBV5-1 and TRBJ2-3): KAGVTQTPRYLIKTRGQQVTLSCSPISGHRSVSWYQQTPGQGLQFLFEYFSETQRNKGNFPGRFSGRQFSNSRSEMNVSTLELGDSALYLCASSSLGGASGVTDTQYFGPGTRLTVL.

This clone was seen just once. The CDR3 DNA sequence: TGTGCCAGCAGCGCTGCCCCCTTTCATTCTGAAGCTTTCTTT. The encoded protein is CASSAAPFHSEAFF. V usage is TRBV9 and J usage is TRBJ1-1; D gene ambiguous. V was clipped by 3 bases and J by 6 bases, with 15 bases between them. Germline V gene data show CDR1 as SGDLS and CDR2 as YYNGEE. The CDR3 totals 14 residues.

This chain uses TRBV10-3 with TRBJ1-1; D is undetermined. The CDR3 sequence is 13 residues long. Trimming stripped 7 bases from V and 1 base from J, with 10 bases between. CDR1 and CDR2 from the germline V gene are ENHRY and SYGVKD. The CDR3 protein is CAITLAPNTEAFF. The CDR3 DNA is TGTGCCATCACCCTAGCCCCGAACACTGAAGCTTTCTTT.

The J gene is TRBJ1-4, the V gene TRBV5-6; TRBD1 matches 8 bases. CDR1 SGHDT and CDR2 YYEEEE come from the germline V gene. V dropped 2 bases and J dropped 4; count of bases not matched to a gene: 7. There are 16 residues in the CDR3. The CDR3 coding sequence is TGTGCCAGCAGCTTATTAACAGGGGGTAATAATGAAAAACTGTTTTTT. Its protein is CASSLLTGGNNEKLFF.

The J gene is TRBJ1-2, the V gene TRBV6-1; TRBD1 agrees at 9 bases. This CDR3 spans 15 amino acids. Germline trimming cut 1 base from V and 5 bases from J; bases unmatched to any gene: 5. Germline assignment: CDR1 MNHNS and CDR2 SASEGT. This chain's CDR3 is CASSEGWGTGYGYTF. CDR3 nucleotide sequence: TGTGCCAGCAGTGAAGGATGGGGGACAGGGTATGGCTACACCTTC.

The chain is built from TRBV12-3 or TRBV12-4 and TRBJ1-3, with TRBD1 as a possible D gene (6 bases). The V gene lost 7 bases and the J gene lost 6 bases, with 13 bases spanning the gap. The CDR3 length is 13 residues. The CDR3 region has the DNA TGTGCCAGCACCCGGCCGGGGGCAAACACCATATATTTT. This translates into CASTRPGANTIYF.

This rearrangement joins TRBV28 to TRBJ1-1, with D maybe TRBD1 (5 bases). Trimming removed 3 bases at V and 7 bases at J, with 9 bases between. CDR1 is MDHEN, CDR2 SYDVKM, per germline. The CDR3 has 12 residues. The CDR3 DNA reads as TGTGCCAGCAGTTTTCTGGGGCGTGAAGCTTTCTTT. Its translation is CASSFLGREAFF.

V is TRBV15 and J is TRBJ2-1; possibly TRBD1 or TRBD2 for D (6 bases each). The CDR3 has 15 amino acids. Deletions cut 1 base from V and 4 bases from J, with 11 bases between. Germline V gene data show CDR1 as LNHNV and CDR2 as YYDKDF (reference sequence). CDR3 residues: CATSRARGTYNEQFF. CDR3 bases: TGTGCCACCAGCAGAGCAAGGGGGACTTACAATGAGCAGTTCTTC.

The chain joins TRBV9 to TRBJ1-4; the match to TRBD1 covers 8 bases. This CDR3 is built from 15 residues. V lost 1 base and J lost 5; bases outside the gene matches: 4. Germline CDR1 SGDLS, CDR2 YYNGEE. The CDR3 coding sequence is TGTGCCAGCAGCGTATCGACAGGGGCAAATGAAAAACTGTTTTTT. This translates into CASSVSTGANEKLFF.

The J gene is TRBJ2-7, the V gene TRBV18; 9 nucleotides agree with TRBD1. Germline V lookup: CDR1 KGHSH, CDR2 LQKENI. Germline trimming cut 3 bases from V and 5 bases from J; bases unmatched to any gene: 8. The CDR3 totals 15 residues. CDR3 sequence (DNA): TGTGCCAGCTCACCCATCCAGGACAGGGGCGACGAGCAGTACTTC. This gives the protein CASSPIQDRGDEQYF.

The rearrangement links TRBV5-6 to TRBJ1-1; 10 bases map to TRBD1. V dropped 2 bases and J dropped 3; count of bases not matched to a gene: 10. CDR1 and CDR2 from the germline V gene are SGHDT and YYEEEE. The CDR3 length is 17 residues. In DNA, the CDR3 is TGTGCCAGCAGCTTCGGGACAGGGGAAATTCTGGACACTGAAGCTTTCTTT. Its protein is CASSFGTGEILDTEAFF.

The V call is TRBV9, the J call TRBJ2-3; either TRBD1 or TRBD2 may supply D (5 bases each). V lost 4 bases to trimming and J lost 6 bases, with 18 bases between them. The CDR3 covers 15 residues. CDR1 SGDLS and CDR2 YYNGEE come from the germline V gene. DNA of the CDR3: TGTGCCAGCAGCCCCGGGGCTATTGGAGAGGATACGCAGTATTTT. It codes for CASSPGAIGEDTQYF. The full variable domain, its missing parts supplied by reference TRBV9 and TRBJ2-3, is DSGVTQTPKHLITATGQRVTLRCSPRSGDLSVYWYQQSLDQGLQFLIQYYNGEERAKGNILERFSAQQFPDLHSELNLSSLELGDSALYFCASSPGAIGEDTQYFGPGTRLTVL.

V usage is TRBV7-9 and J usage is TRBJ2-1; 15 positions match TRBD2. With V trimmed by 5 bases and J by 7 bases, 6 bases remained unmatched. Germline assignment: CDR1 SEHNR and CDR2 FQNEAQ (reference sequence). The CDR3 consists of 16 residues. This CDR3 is CASSLRTSGGENEQFF. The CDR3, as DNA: TGTGCCAGCAGCCTCCGGACTAGCGGGGGGGAGAATGAGCAGTTCTTC.

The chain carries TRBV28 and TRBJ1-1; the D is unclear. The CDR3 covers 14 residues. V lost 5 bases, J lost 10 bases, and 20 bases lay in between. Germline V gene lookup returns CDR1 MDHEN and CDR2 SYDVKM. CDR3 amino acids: CASSPPNSRDGAFF. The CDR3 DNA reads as TGTGCCAGCAGTCCCCCAAATTCAAGAGATGGAGCTTTCTTT.

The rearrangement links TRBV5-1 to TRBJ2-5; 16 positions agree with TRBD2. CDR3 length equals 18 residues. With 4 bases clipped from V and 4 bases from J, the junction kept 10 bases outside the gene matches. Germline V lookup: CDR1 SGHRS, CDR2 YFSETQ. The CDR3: CASSTTGTSGGAGETQYF. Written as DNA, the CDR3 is TGCGCCAGCAGCACCACCGGGACTAGCGGGGGGGCCGGAGAGACCCAGTACTTC.

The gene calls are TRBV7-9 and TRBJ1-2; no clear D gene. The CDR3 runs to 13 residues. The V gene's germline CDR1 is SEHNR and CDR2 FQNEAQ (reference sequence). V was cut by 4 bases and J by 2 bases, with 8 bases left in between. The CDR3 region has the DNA TGTGCCAGCAGCTCTTCTCGCAACTATGGCTACACCTTC. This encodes CASSSSRNYGYTF.

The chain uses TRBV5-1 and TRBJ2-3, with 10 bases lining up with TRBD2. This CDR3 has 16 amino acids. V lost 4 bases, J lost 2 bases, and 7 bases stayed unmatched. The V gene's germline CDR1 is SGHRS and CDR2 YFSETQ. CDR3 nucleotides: TGCGCCAGCAGCCTATCCCTAGCGGGAGACACAGATACGCAGTATTTT. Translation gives CASSLSLAGDTDTQYF.

The CDR3 is CASRETQGPPLRGYTF. CDR3 bases: TGTGCCAGCAGGGAAACACAGGGGCCCCCCCTAAGAGGCTACACCTTC. The rearrangement links TRBV2 to TRBJ1-2; 7 nucleotides line up with TRBD1. Germline CDR1 is SNHLY and CDR2 is FYNNEI. J lost 8 bases, V lost 6 bases, and 18 bases had no gene match. CDR3 length: 16 amino acids.

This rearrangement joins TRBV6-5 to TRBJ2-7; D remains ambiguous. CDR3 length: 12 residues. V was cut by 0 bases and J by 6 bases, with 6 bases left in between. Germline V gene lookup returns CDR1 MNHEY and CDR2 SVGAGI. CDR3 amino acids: CASSYSRGEQYF. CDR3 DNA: TGTGCCAGCAGTTACTCGAGAGGCGAGCAGTACTTC.

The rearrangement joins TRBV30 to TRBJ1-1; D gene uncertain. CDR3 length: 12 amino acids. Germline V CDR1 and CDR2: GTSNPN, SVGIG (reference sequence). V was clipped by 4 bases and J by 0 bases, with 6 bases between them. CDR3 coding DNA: TGTGCCTGGACAGGTTTGAACACTGAAGCTTTCTTT. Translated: CAWTGLNTEAFF.